The present T cell receptor beta chain was sequenced within a study of T cells in Graves' hyperthyroidism and ophthalmopathy. The CDR3 sequence is 15 residues long. The germline V gene has CDR1 SNHLY and CDR2 FYNNEI. Deletions cut 7 bases from V and 0 bases from J, with 10 bases between. About this clonotype itself: Its antigen is undetermined.

With a duration under 2 months, the hyperthyroidism was newly diagnosed in patients aged 18 to 65. Patients were excluded because of uncontrolled infection, other autoimmune disease, pregnancy or lactation. Source material for PBMCs was more than 7.5 ml fresh peripheral blood. Study-level results: The model predicted ophthalmopathy a median roughly 6.3 months before onset.

Regions amplified from RNA transcripts were the TCR beta CDR3 regions. The HTBI primer set was used in a first-round RT-PCR of the TCR CDR3. One entry per CDR3 protein, called by TCRdb with MiXCR from the multiplex PCR reads. The sample shows a few hundred thousand distinct CDR3 sequences, around an eighth of them seen only once. The rearrangement uses TRBV2 and TRBJ1-6; unclear D gene. Material: blood. The receptor's source is a woman between 18 and 29 years old with Graves' hyperthyroidism. The DNA for the CDR3 is TGTGCCAGCACCCCCACGATCTCCTATAATTCACCCCTCCACTTT. Residues: CASTPTISYNSPLHF.